This T cell receptor (beta chain) was identified during a study of identical twins. TCRdb ran MiXCR on the 5' RACE reads and lists one entry per CDR3 protein. This sample has approximately 190,000 distinct CDR3 sequences, with approximately 15% found just once. A few counts support this clonotype. Germline assignment: CDR1 SGHTA and CDR2 FQGNSA. Trimming took off 5 bases at V and 11 bases at J, with 21 bases between the two ends. The CDR3 loop spans 14 amino acids. These records were also assigned to another study, of T cells expressing NK-cell markers.

The clonotype comes from a woman aged 18-30 years in good health. Sample: CD8+ T cells sorted from blood. The V and J genes are TRBV7-2 and TRBJ1-1; no clear D. As DNA, the CDR3 is TGTGCCAGCAGCCCATCCGACATTTCCCCCCTGGCTTTCTTT. This codes for CASSPSDISPLAFF.